The 9 T cell receptor beta chains below come from one sample, sequenced in a study of shared clonotypes between healthy human individuals (dated by TCRdb to the early 2020s). The library relied on the immunoSEQ multiplex PCR assay. The table was pulled from immuneACCESS by TCRdb, which kept in-frame rearrangements only. Such tables lose some clones; where checked, under half of the loss comes from unresolved V genes, and the rest has no known cause. The sample table holds under 550,000 clones, of which roughly 95% were seen once. The ten top clones hold about 0.057% of the sample. Sequenced sample: naive CD4+ T cells sorted from blood. Sample cell subset or site, as interpreted from the label and publication: CD45RA+ positively selected. All receptors derive from a woman between 25 and 40 years old in good health.

The count of this clone is one. This chain uses TRBV5-1 with TRBJ1-1; no definite D call. Germline loops: CDR1 SGHRS, CDR2 YFSETQ. V gave up 5 bases and J gave up 4 bases, with 18 bases separating them. The length of the CDR3 is 15 residues. CDR3 in amino acids: CASRVGGGLVTEAFF. CDR3 nucleotide sequence: TGCGCCAGCAGGGTCGGAGGCGGCCTCGTCACTGAAGCTTTCTTT.

This chain uses TRBV5-4 with TRBJ2-1; 9 nucleotides align to TRBD2. Per germline, CDR1 SGHNT and CDR2 YYREEE (reference sequence). The junction had 2 bases not matched to a gene; V was cut back by 3 bases and J by 1 base. The CDR3 contains 15 residues. The CDR3 region has the DNA TGTGCCAGCAGCTCGCGGGGGGGATCCTACAATGAGCAGTTCTTC. It translates to CASSSRGGSYNEQFF.

This chain uses TRBV4-1 with TRBJ2-2; D is perhaps TRBD1 or TRBD2 (6 bases each). Germline lookup yields CDR1 MGHRA and CDR2 YSYEKL. V was trimmed by 3 bases and J by 1 base, leaving 15 bases between them. CDR3 size: 17 residues. CDR3 sequence: CASSHHKGGENTGELFF. The CDR3 nucleotides are TGCGCCAGCAGCCACCACAAGGGGGGCGAGAACACCGGGGAGCTGTTTTTT.

This chain connects TRBV27 to TRBJ2-6; 7 bases match TRBD2. The CDR3 is made up of 15 amino acids. Germline CDR1 reads MNHEY; CDR2 reads SMNVEV (reference sequence). V lost 11 bases to trimming and J lost 0 bases; unmatched junction nucleotides: 7. CDR3 sequence: CASRGRGSGANVLTF. CDR3 bases: TGTGCCTCCCGGGGGAGGGGCTCTGGGGCCAACGTCCTGACTTTC.

The chain has TRBV10-3 and TRBJ2-7; 13 bases fit TRBD2. The germline CDR1 and CDR2 sequences are ENHRY and SYGVKD. The CDR3 loop spans 17 amino acids. With 4 bases clipped from V and 2 bases from J, the junction kept 8 bases outside the gene matches. The CDR3: CAISAGLAGAGAYEQYF. The CDR3 bases are TGTGCCATCAGTGCTGGACTAGCGGGAGCTGGGGCCTACGAGCAGTACTTC.

The chain carries TRBV6-5 and TRBJ2-5, with D perhaps TRBD2 (6 bases). Trimming stripped 1 base from V and 1 base from J, with 10 bases between. The CDR3 loop spans 15 amino acids. The germline V gene has CDR1 MNHEY and CDR2 SVGAGI. The CDR3 DNA reads as TGTGCCAGCAGTTACTTCCGGGGGTTCCAAGAGACCCAGTACTTC. Amino acid sequence: CASSYFRGFQETQYF.

The chain links TRBV27 to TRBJ1-3, with D perhaps TRBD1 (6 bases). Germline V gives CDR1 MNHEY, CDR2 SMNVEV (reference sequence). The germline V and J ends were trimmed by 5 bases and 11 bases, with 19 bases remaining between them. The CDR3 covers 14 residues. The CDR3 spells CASSPVGIGGAIYF. Written as DNA, the CDR3 is TGTGCCAGCAGTCCGGTTGGTATTGGGGGCGCCATATATTTT.

This clone was seen just once. The rearrangement uses TRBV19 and TRBJ1-5; 9 bases match TRBD1. With V trimmed by 6 bases and J by 3 bases, 6 bases remained unmatched. Germline V gives CDR1 LNHDA, CDR2 SQIVND (reference sequence). The CDR3 extends over 15 amino acids. CDR3 coding DNA: TGTGCCAGTAGCCCCGACAGGGGGGACAATCAGCCCCAGCATTTT. Amino acid sequence: CASSPDRGDNQPQHF.

The chain recombines TRBV6-5 with TRBJ2-5, with D possibly matching TRBD1 (6 bases). The J call is in doubt because the DNA end fits TRBJ2-7 better. Germline values: CDR1 MNHEY, CDR2 SVGAGI. The CDR3 has 14 amino acids. DNA for the CDR3: TGTGCCAGCAGGGACAGATGGGCCAGCTACGAGCAGTACTTC. Translating it yields CASRDRWASYEQYF.